This is a list of T cell receptor beta chains from one sample in a study of T cell responses to AZD1222 COVID-19 vaccine. The table came from immunoSEQ multiplex PCR; TCRdb's copy has only in-frame clones and leaves some out. The repertoire holds more than 95,000 clones, around 83% seen once, with 17% in the top ten. This specimen was peripheral blood, taken 28 days after the second AZD1222 dose. The receptors stem from an adult who received the AZD1222 COVID-19 vaccine. Each CDR3 is given with its conserved first and last residue. A D gene is named only where the DNA matches it firmly. Clone sizes are given selectively: once, few, many, or a class where the clone is expanded.

TRBJ1-5	TRBV7-9	few	NA	CASSPDYSNQPQHF	TGTGCCAGCAGTCCAGATTATAGCAATCAGCCCCAGCATTTT
TRBJ1-1	TRBV18	few	NA	CASSPPGMNTEAFF	TGTGCCAGCTCACCACCGGGCATGAACACTGAAGCTTTCTTT
TRBJ1-5	TRBV7-6	NA	NA	CASSLVFRWLGQPQHF	TGTGCCAGCAGCTTAGTTTTTCGATGGTTAGGTCAGCCCCAGCATTTT
TRBJ1-1	TRBV3-1/TRBV3-2	NA	NA	CASSQGQHFYTEAFF	TGTGCCAGCAGCCAAGGACAGCATTTTTACACTGAAGCTTTCTTT
TRBJ1-2	TRBV12-3/TRBV12-4	NA	TRBD1	CASSDRGPYGYTF	TGTGCCAGCAGTGACAGGGGGCCCTATGGCTACACCTTC
TRBJ2-3	TRBV6-5	NA	NA	CASSYSAGDTDTQYF	TGTGCCAGCAGTTACTCGGCAGGGGACACAGATACGCAGTATTTT
TRBJ1-6	TRBV9	NA	NA	CASSVNGMINSPLHF	TGTGCCAGCAGCGTAAACGGCATGATTAATTCACCCCTCCACTTT
TRBJ2-7	TRBV29-1	NA	TRBD1	CSVDSGPGQADEQYF	TGCAGCGTTGATTCGGGGCCGGGACAGGCGGACGAGCAGTACTTC
TRBJ1-6	TRBV6-5	NA	NA	CASGLGGTNSPLHF	TGTGCCTCGGGGTTGGGAGGGACCAATTCACCCCTCCACTTT
TRBJ1-3	TRBV11-2	once	NA	CASSFRGLSGNTIYF	TGTGCCAGCAGCTTTAGAGGTCTCTCTGGAAACACCATATATTTT
TRBJ2-1	TRBV11-3	NA	TRBD2	CASSLGLAESYNEQFF	TGTGCCAGCAGCCTTGGACTAGCGGAGTCCTACAATGAGCAGTTCTTC
TRBJ1-4	TRBV3-1/TRBV3-2	NA	TRBD1	CASSQLEQGAGEKLFF	TGTGCCAGCAGCCAATTAGAACAGGGGGCAGGGGAAAAACTGTTTTTT
TRBJ1-1	TRBV5-4	NA	NA	CASSLAWGPDEAFF	TGTGCCAGCAGCTTGGCTTGGGGGCCGGATGAAGCTTTCTTT
TRBJ2-7	TRBV9	NA	TRBD2	CASSAGLASSYEQYF	TGTGCCAGCAGCGCCGGACTAGCGAGCTCCTACGAGCAGTACTTC
TRBJ2-7	TRBV18	NA	NA	CATSNSDSYEQYF	TGTGCCACATCAAACTCAGACTCCTACGAGCAGTACTTC
TRBJ2-2	TRBV5-8	NA	NA	CATSSGQGPSAGELFF	TGTGCCACCTCCTCAGGGCAGGGACCGTCCGCCGGGGAGCTGTTTTTT
TRBJ1-5	TRBV18	NA	TRBD1	CASSPPGQSNQPQHF	TGTGCCAGCTCACCCCCGGGACAGAGCAATCAGCCCCAGCATTTT
TRBJ2-5	TRBV19	NA	TRBD2	CASSDRTSGGGETQYF	TGTGCCAGTAGTGACCGGACTAGCGGGGGAGGGGAGACCCAGTACTTC
TRBJ1-1	TRBV7-8	NA	NA	CASSPRWEGGTAFF	TGTGCCAGCAGCCCCCGGTGGGAGGGGGGAACGGCTTTCTTT
TRBJ1-6	TRBV7-9	NA	TRBD1	CASSQGTGGHSPLHF	TGTGCCAGCAGCCAAGGGACAGGGGGGCATTCACCCCTCCACTTT
TRBJ2-3	TRBV6-5	NA	TRBD2	CASSLRELDTQYF	TGTGCCAGCAGTTTGCGGGAGCTAGATACGCAGTATTTT
TRBJ1-5	TRBV6-5	NA	NA	CATSGAISQPQHF	TGTGCCACCTCAGGGGCAATCAGTCAGCCCCAGCATTTT
TRBJ2-3	TRBV7-9	once	TRBD2	CASSSASGSLTDTQYF	TGTGCCAGCAGCTCTGCTAGCGGGAGCTTAACAGATACGCAGTATTTT
TRBJ2-3	TRBV3-1/TRBV3-2	NA	TRBD2	CASSQGWEGLRQYF	TGTGCCAGCAGCCAAGGGTGGGAGGGACTAAGGCAGTATTTT
TRBJ1-1	TRBV5-1	NA	NA	CASSDGTLETEAFF	TGCGCCAGCAGCGACGGAACCCTAGAAACTGAAGCTTTCTTT
TRBJ1-5	TRBV10-3	NA	TRBD1	CAISDRQGYQPQHF	TGTGCCATCAGTGATCGACAGGGTTATCAGCCCCAGCATTTT
TRBJ2-1	TRBV4-3	once	TRBD2	CASSQSGGAYNEQFF	TGCGCCAGCAGTCAGAGCGGGGGGGCCTACAATGAGCAGTTCTTC
TRBJ1-1	TRBV7-3	NA	TRBD1	CASSPTGGGTEAFF	TGTGCCAGCAGCCCTACAGGGGGGGGCACTGAAGCTTTCTTT
TRBJ2-7	TRBV19	once	TRBD2	CASSPGLAVASSYEQYF	TGTGCCAGTAGCCCCGGACTAGCGGTCGCCAGCTCCTACGAGCAGTACTTC
TRBJ1-2	TRBV5-1	NA	TRBD1	CASSGGTGYGYTF	TGCGCCAGCAGCGGGGGGACAGGGTATGGCTACACCTTC
TRBJ1-1	TRBV7-2	once	TRBD1	CASSLVQGMNTEAFF	TGTGCCAGCAGCTTAGTACAGGGGATGAACACTGAAGCTTTCTTT
TRBJ2-7	TRBV9	NA	TRBD2	CASSLTSGRNYEQYF	TGTGCCAGCAGCCTTACTAGCGGGAGGAACTACGAGCAGTACTTC
TRBJ1-3	TRBV19	once	NA	CASSNLQSSGNTIYF	TGTGCCAGTAGTAATTTGCAGAGCTCTGGAAACACCATATATTTT
TRBJ1-3	TRBV12-3/TRBV12-4	NA	NA	CASSLGTIYF	TGTGCCAGCAGTTTAGGGACCATATATTTT
TRBJ2-7	TRBV5-6	once	NA	CASSLGVYEQYF	TGTGCCAGCAGCTTGGGGGTCTACGAGCAGTACTTC
TRBJ2-1	TRBV2	NA	TRBD1	CASTPTGTADEQFF	TGTGCCAGCACCCCTACCGGGACAGCGGATGAGCAGTTCTTC
TRBJ1-4	TRBV5-3	once	NA	CARSWSPGARAEKLFF	TGTGCCAGAAGCTGGTCACCCGGGGCGAGGGCTGAAAAACTGTTTTTT
TRBJ1-3	TRBV24-1	NA	NA	CATRGRLWNPSGNTIYF	TGTGCCACCCGTGGCAGGCTCTGGAACCCCTCTGGAAACACCATATATTTT
TRBJ1-5	TRBV15	NA	NA	CATSRDLALRQPQHF	TGTGCCACCAGCAGAGACCTTGCTTTAAGGCAGCCCCAGCATTTT